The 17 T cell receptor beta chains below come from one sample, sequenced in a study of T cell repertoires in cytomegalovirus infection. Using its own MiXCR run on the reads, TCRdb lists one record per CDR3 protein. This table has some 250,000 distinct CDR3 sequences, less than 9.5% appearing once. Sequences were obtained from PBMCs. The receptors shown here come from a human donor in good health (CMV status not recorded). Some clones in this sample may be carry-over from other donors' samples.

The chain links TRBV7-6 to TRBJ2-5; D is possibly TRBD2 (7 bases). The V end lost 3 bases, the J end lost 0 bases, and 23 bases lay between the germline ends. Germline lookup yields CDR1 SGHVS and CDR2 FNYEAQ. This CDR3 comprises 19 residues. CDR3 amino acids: CASSFGGDTTKGYQETQYF. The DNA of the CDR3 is TGTGCCAGCAGCTTTGGGGGGGACACCACGAAGGGGTACCAAGAGACCCAGTACTTC.

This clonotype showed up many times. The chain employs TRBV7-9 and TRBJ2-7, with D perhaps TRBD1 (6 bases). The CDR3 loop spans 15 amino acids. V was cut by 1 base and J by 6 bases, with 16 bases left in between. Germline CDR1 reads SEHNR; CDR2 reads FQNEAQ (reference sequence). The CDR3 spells CASSLVTGTHREQYF. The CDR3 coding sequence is TGTGCCAGCAGCTTAGTGACAGGCACCCATCGCGAGCAGTACTTC.

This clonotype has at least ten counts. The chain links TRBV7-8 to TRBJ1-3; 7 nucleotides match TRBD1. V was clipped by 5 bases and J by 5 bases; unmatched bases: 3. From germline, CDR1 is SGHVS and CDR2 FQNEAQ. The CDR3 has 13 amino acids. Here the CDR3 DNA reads TGTGCCAGCAGCAAACAGGGGAGAAACACCATATATTTT. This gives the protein CASSKQGRNTIYF.

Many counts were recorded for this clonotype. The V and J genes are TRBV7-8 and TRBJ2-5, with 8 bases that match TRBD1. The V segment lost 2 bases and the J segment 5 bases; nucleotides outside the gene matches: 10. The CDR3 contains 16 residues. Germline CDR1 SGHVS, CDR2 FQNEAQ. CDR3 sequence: CASSLPPQGAGETQYF. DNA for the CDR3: TGTGCCAGCAGCTTACCCCCCCAGGGGGCGGGGGAGACCCAGTACTTC.

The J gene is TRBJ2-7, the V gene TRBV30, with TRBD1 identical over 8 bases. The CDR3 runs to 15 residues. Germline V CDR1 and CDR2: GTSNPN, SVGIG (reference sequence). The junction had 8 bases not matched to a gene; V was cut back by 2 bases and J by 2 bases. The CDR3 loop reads CAWSPRDRLTYEQYF. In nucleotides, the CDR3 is TGTGCCTGGAGTCCCCGGGACAGGTTAACCTACGAGCAGTACTTC.

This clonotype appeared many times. In DNA, the CDR3 is TGTGCCACCAGGGGCGGCGGGGAGCTGTTTTTT. It translates to CATRGGGELFF. The V and J genes are TRBV7-2 and TRBJ2-2, with a tentative D call TRBD1 (6 bases). The CDR3 spans 11 residues. The germline V gene encodes CDR1 SGHTA and CDR2 FQGNSA. V shed 10 bases and J shed 7 bases, with 10 bases lying between them. Filled out from reference TRBV7-2 and TRBJ2-2, the complete variable domain reads GAGVSQSPSNKVTEKGKDVELRCDPISGHTALYWYRQSLGQGLEFLIYFQGNSAPDKSGLPSDRFSAERTGGSVSTLTIQRTQQEDSAVYLCATRGGGELFFGEGSRLTVL.

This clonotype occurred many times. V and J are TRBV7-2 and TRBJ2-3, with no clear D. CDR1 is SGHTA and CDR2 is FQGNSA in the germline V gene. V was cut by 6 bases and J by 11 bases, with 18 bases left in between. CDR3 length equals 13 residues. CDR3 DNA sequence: TGTGCCAGCAGGCTTGGGTCGGACCCCAGGCAGTATTTT. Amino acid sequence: CASRLGSDPRQYF.

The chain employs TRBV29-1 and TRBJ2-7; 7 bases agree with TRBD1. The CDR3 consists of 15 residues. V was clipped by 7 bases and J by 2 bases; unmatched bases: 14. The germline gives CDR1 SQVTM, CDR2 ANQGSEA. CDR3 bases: TGCAGCGCTGGAAGGACCGGGACAGAGACCTACGAGCAGTACTTC. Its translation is CSAGRTGTETYEQYF.

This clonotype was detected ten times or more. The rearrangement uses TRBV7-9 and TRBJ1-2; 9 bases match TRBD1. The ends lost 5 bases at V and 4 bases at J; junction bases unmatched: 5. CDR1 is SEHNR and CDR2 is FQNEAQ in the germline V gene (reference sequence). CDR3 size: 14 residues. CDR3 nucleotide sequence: TGTGCCAGCAGCCGGACAGGGGACACCTATGGCTACACCTTC. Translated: CASSRTGDTYGYTF. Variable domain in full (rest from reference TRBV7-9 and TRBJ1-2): DTGVSQNPRHKITKRGQNVTFRCDPISEHNRLYWYRQTLGQGPEFLTYFQNEAQLEKSRLLSDRFSAERPKGSFSTLEIQRTEQGDSAMYLCASSRTGDTYGYTFGSGTRLTVV.

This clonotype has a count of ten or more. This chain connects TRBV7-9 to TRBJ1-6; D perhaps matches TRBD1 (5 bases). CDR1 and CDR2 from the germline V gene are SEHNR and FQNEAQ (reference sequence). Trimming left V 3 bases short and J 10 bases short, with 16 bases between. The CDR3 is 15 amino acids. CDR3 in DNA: TGTGCCAGCAGCTTTGATGGGATTCGGGACTCACCCCTCCACTTT. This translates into CASSFDGIRDSPLHF.

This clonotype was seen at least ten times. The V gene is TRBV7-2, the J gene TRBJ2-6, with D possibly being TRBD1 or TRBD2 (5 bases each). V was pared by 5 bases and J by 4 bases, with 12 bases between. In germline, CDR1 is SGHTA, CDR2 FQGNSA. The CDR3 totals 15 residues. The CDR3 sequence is CASSPRGAGANVLTF. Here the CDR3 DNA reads TGTGCCAGCAGCCCTCGGGGCGCGGGGGCCAACGTCCTGACTTTC.

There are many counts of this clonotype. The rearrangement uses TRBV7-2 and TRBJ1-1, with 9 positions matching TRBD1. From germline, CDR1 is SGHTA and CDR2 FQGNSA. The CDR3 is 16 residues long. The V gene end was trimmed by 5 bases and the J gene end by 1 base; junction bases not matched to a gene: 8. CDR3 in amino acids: CASSPRGTGTNTEAFF. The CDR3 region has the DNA TGTGCCAGCAGCCCTAGGGGGACAGGGACGAACACTGAAGCTTTCTTT.

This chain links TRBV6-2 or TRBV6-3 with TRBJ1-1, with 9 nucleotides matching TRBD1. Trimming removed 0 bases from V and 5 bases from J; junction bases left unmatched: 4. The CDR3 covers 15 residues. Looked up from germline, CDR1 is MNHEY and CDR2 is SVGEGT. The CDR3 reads CASSYSGTGRTEAFF. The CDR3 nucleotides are TGTGCCAGCAGTTACTCGGGGACAGGGAGGACTGAAGCTTTCTTT.

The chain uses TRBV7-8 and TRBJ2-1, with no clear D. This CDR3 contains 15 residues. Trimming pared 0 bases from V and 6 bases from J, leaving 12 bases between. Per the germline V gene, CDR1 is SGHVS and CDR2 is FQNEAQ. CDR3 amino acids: CASSLAGARGNEQFF. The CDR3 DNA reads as TGTGCCAGCAGCTTAGCAGGAGCTAGAGGCAATGAGCAGTTCTTC.

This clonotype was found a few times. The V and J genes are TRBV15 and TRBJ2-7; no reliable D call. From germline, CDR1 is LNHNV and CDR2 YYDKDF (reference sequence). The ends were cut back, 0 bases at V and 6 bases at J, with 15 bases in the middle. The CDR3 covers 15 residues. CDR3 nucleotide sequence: TGTGCCACCAGCAGAGATAGGGCGAAGTCGGGCGAGCAGTACTTC. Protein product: CATSRDRAKSGEQYF.

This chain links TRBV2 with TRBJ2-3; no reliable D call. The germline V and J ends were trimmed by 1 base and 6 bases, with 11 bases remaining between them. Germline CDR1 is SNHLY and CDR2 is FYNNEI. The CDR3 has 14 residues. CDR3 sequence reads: CASSEVASSDTQYF. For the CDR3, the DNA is TGTGCCAGCAGTGAAGTGGCTAGTTCCGATACGCAGTATTTT.

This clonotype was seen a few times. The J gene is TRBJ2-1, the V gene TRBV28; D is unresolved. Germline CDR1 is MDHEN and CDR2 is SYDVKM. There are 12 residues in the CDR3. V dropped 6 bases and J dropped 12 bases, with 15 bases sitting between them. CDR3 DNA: TGTGCCAGCAGCCTGACCTTCGGCGGGCAGTTCTTC. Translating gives CASSLTFGGQFF.